This T cell receptor beta chain was recorded in a study of blood T cell repertoires in COVID-19. This clone was observed a few times. The data were produced by immunoSEQ multiplex PCR, yet TCRdb's version contains in-frame clones alone and is incomplete. The table lists around 200,000 clones, less than 85% of them singletons. Material for sequencing was peripheral blood. This TCR derives from a woman aged 50 to 60 with acute or convalescent COVID-19.

The CDR3 region has the DNA TGTGCCACCAGCCTAGACAGCTCGGGCATTCAGTACTTC. Its translation: CATSLDSSGIQYF. V usage is TRBV24-1 and J usage is TRBJ2-4, with D perhaps TRBD1 (5 bases). Trimming stripped 7 bases from V and 9 bases from J, with 15 bases between. CDR1 KGHDR and CDR2 SFDVKD come from the germline V gene. This CDR3 comprises 13 residues.